The present entry profiles one T cell receptor (beta chain) with its context. The specificity of this receptor is unknown. No much larger clone is present one base from it, and per-base qualities are unavailable. Libraries were made using the immunoSEQ multiplex PCR assay. A mixture of 60 forward primers for TCR Vbeta segments and 13 reverse primers for TCR Jbeta segments was used in the multiplex PCR. A multiplex PCR assay on genomic DNA amplified the CDR3 region of rearranged TCR beta genes. Amplified TCR beta libraries were sequenced as 87-base-pair reads on the Illumina HiSeq System. In the paper's pipeline: A later analysis counted approximately 74 million unique TCR beta chains across the 550 to 800 repertoires, and 9 million to 14 million of these chains were shared by at least two donors. To remove PCR and sequencing errors, raw reads were error-corrected and collapsed into unique sequences using a nearest-neighbor algorithm that merged closely related sequences. Alignment of CDR3 sequences to IMGT reference sequences was used to assign V, D and J gene segments. For a sequence to be retained, at least a six-nucleotide match to both a V gene segment and a J gene segment was required. A rearrangement was called productive if the CDR3 had no stop codons and remained in frame with V and J, and every other rearrangement was called non-productive. CDR3 was defined according to IMGT convention as the region running from the second conserved V-encoded cysteine to the conserved J-encoded phenylalanine. Sequences without an unambiguous match to a single V gene segment were excluded from the earlier analysis of a few hundred of the donors. An earlier analysis of some 500 of the donors classified V segments as functional when productive rearrangements were above 56.7% and as segregating when the standard deviation between donors was above 5%. A statistical classification framework was built for diagnosing cytomegalovirus status from the catalog of TCR beta chain sequences. In a later analysis, TCR nucleotide sequences were compared against IMGT/GENE-DB human TR gene sequences so that V and J genes could be assigned. The TCRdist pipeline was used in a later analysis to assign CDR3 sequences and most-parsimonious VDJ recombination scenarios. In a later analysis, each TCR beta chain was defined by its CDR3 amino acid sequence together with its V-gene family, and reads lacking a unique V-gene family were excluded. To address suspected cross-contamination and a sequencing artifact, a later analysis removed 592 highly shared, low-generation-probability nucleotide sequences. For each public chain, a later analysis derived a clonal expansion index from normalized ranks of inferred template counts within each repertoire. Generation probabilities in a later analysis came from a VDJ recombination model fitted to out-of-frame rearrangements, and those results were checked against IGoR. In a later analysis, hypergeometric tests were used to score TCR-TCR, TCR-HLA and TCR-CMV co-occurrence, with a repertoire-size bias correction applied to TCR pairs. In a later analysis, false discovery rates were estimated by permuting HLA or CMV assignments 20 times. In a later analysis, co-occurring TCRs were grouped using DBSCAN, and TCRdist sequence similarity was added for clustering within HLA-allele-positive subsets. Co-occurrence clustering excluded repertoires with fewer than 30,000 or more than 120,000 public chains, plus five with anomalous nucleotide sharing. What TCRdb holds here is the immuneACCESS table cut down to in-frame rearrangements. Part of the clones is not present; checked against another copy, under half of the missing clones reflect an unresolved V gene, and the others are unexplained. The D gene and trimming were derived from the DNA, and the V and J assignments and clone size from that table. The sample profile shows about 120,000 clones; about three quarters of them were found once. 0.95% to 1.1% of the sample lies in the top ten.

This sample was taken from a study of cytomegalovirus exposure and HLA in healthy donors (dated by TCRdb to 2015 to 2018). For context, the study as a whole: An earlier analysis of 587 of the donors reported 250 to 300 Gb of sequence data and 120 million or so unique TCR beta sequences from roughly 180 million T cells. The study aimed to test whether cataloging public T cell receptors could reveal signatures of past pathogen exposure. HLA typing covered class I and class II loci at four-digit resolution. In a later genetic analysis, genome-wide SNP genotypes for about 55% of the 666 donors were used, and that subset was treated as a discovery cohort. A later analysis re-analyzed previously published TCR beta repertoires from roughly 600 donors and added high-resolution HLA genotyping to study TCR occurrence patterns. The T cell repertoires of some 700 subjects were profiled by immunosequencing and related to cytomegalovirus serostatus. Of the roughly 400 genotyped donors, over 70% fell in the genetic ancestry cluster associated with self-reported Caucasian donors. Rather than using new phenotypic data, the later analysis identified candidate immune exposures from TCR beta sequences and from how often those sequences occurred across donors. An early release that covered about 640 HLA-typed donors contained approximately 300 gigabases of sequencing data and tens of millions of unique TCR sequences. Roughly five DR-DQ haplotypes were handled as single units for association and clustering, since linkage in the cohort was strong. Donor age, sex, ethnicity and CMV serostatus were collected together with the repertoire data. To predict cytomegalovirus infection status, the study combined high-throughput TCR immunosequencing, statistical association of individual TCRs with disease status, and machine learning. Typing coverage varied by locus: roughly 629-640 donors for A, B, C, DRB1 and DQB1; some 520 for DQA1; 600 to 610 for DPA1; 400 to 480 for DPB1. Every discovery cohort repertoire had been produced on one sequencing platform. An earlier analysis of around 540 of the donors applied high-throughput TCR beta sequencing to assess whether each TCR beta V gene segment acted as functional or pseudogenic. Across about 380 genotyped donors of the cohort, an average of approximately 240,000 unique TCR beta nucleotide sequences per donor were sequenced, and approximately 17% of those sequences were non-productive. Besides the first cohort of 666 subjects, a separate validation cohort made up of over 95 different subjects was used. On the study overall, not on this receptor specifically: Because counts were too low, approximately 15 rarely observed V segments, including chromosome 9 orphons, were excluded from the earlier analysis of 587 of the donors. CMV serostatus was the only immune exposure information available for the cohort. In this cohort, only TCR beta chains were sequenced, and detectable features were limited by the absence of alpha or paired-chain data. It was suggested by the authors that the approach could potentially be generalized to other disease states and immunological phenotypes. A total of 164 TCR beta chains were listed by the study as associated with cytomegalovirus. At a false discovery rate of 0.05, a later analysis linked around 17,000 TCR beta sequences to specific HLA alleles. Linkage disequilibrium might explain the correlated functional status among segregating V segments, but an unknown experimental factor could not be ruled out. A cluster of highly shared sequence variants was judged likely to represent a technical artifact of the sequencing pipeline. In a later genetic analysis, a missense DCLRE1C variant was associated with V-gene and J-gene trimming of TCR beta chains, and the association was replicated in an independent cohort. When HLA alleles, especially DR and DQ, strongly co-occurred, attributing TCR associations to individual alleles was difficult. A later analysis found that TCR association rates varied across HLA loci, with DRB1 alleles showing the most associated TCRs and HLA-C alleles the fewest. In both the original and validation cohorts, the classifier was reported to diagnose cytomegalovirus status with high specificity and sensitivity. A later genetic analysis reported fewer N-insertions in productive TCRs among donors in an Asian-associated ancestry cluster than the roughly 700-donor mean. Roughly uniform sequencing depth across donors was assumed in presence/absence analyses, although this assumption may not hold. According to a later analysis, most CMV-associated TCR beta chains appeared to be HLA-restricted, and the HLA associations seemed to be driven largely by CMV exposure. Across donors, most TCR sequences were observed very rarely, whereas some public TCRs were present in many individuals. HLA typing was unavailable for some donors at each locus, so association tests used only the typed subset. Three of the identified cytomegalovirus-associated TCR beta chains were confirmed in vitro to be specific for cytomegalovirus antigens. A later analysis reported that several top co-occurrence clusters appeared linked to parvovirus B19, influenza, CMV and Epstein-Barr virus. A further reported finding was that TCR beta sequences accurately predicted the HLA-A and HLA-B alleles for most subjects in the first cohort. In an earlier analysis of 450 to 750 of the donors, most TCR beta V segments appeared in productive rearrangements about 87% or about 30% of the time, broadly matching IMGT annotations. Because the 87-base-pair reads could not distinguish some IMGT-functional V segments, including TRBV6-2 and TRBV6-3, those segments were excluded. In a later analysis, HLA-associated TCR beta chains showed more clonal expansion and lower generation probabilities than non-associated chains that were equally common.

Unmatched junction bases come to 8, with V trimmed by 5 bases and J by 3 bases. The cysteine opens and the phenylalanine closes a CDR3 of 16 amino acids. Only the CDR3 DNA is retained, 48 bases long and in frame from the first base. CDR1 and CDR2 are drawn from the germline V gene (reference sequence): LNHDA, SQIVND. The cohort was made up of hundreds of healthy bone marrow donors. At the time of sampling, every cohort member was nominally healthy, though immune exposures that went unrecorded were likely present. Of the 650 to 700 cohort members, approximately 280 had positive CMV serostatus and fewer than 400 had negative CMV serostatus, and CMV serostatus was not recorded for the donor. A peripheral blood sample was provided by each donor, and peripheral blood mononuclear cells were used for TCR beta sequencing. Genomic DNA was extracted from the blood cell samples with the Qiagen DNeasy Blood Extraction Kit.

The sequence came from a human donor in good health. This receptor chain uses TRBV19 and TRBJ2-2; TRBD2 matches 8 bases in the middle. The source material was PBMCs. The CDR3 here reads CASSGERGWDTGELFF. In nucleotides, the sequence is TGTGCCAGTAGTGGAGAGCGGGGGTGGGACACCGGGGAGCTGTTTTTT.